The present entry profiles one T cell receptor (beta chain) with its context. What it binds is not known. Samples underwent the assay at deep level. Genomic DNA belonging to each subset was distributed in equal measure over several immunoSEQ plates. Some clones are missing from TCRdb's copy, which holds only in-frame ones; the method was immunoSEQ multiplex PCR. The data hold approximately 2,000,000 clones, with approximately 92% observed a single time. The record originates from a study of shared clonotypes between healthy human individuals. Study-level results: It was the non-shared clonotypes that had lower generation probabilities than clonotypes shared by all four donors.

Positively selected for CCR7, the CD45RO-negative cells used as naive CD8 cells excluded terminally differentiated effector memory CD45RA+ cells. The receptor was isolated from a man in his late teens or twenties in good health. Some clones in this sample may be carry-over from other donors' samples. The sequenced material came from naive CD8+ T cells from PBMCs.

CDR3 DNA: TGTGCCACCAGCAGAGATCTTGGACCGTTTTCTGGCTACACCTTC. This sequence encodes CATSRDLGPFSGYTF. The chain has TRBV15 and TRBJ1-2; D call uncertain. The CDR3 sequence is 15 residues long. V was clipped by 0 bases and J by 7 bases, with 15 bases between them. Germline V gene lookup returns CDR1 LNHNV and CDR2 YYDKDF (reference sequence).